This TCR beta chain was identified in a study of control samples from healthy donors and cancer patients. This clone was detected a few times. The V and J ends lost 7 bases and 3 bases, in that order; junction bases with no gene match: 7. The germline V gene has CDR1 LNHDA and CDR2 SQIVND (reference sequence). CDR3 length: 15 residues. TCRdb's table, derived via immunoSEQ multiplex PCR, lists solely in-frame clones and lacks some. This sample yields 45,000 to 60,000 clones, of which roughly 94% are seen a single time; around 4% belongs to the top ten. The sequence was collected from a man aged 30 to 39 in good health. Sequenced sample: blood. V gene TRBV19 combines with J gene TRBJ2-1; 9 nucleotides align to TRBD2. For the CDR3, the DNA is TGTGCCAGTACCTTAGCGGGAGCAGGCTACAATGAGCAGTTCTTC. Its translation: CASTLAGAGYNEQFF.